The 21 T cell receptor beta chains below were found in one sample sequenced in a study of Graves' ophthalmopathy and Graves' hyperthyroidism. As the template, RNA transcripts were used to amplify TCR beta CDR3 regions. Scientists carried out first-round RT-PCR using HTBI primers and then a second-round multiplex PCR. TCRdb used MiXCR to reprocess the multiplex PCR reads, holding one entry per CDR3 protein. The sample holds under 200,000 distinct CDR3 sequences, less than 45% seen once. The specimen sequenced was peripheral blood. All receptors come from a woman aged 40 to 50 with Graves' ophthalmopathy.

This rearrangement joins TRBV11-2 to TRBJ2-2; TRBD2 might be the D (7 bases). Trimming pared 10 bases from V and 2 bases from J, leaving 17 bases between. Germline V gives CDR1 SGHAT, CDR2 FQNNGV. The length of the CDR3 is 15 residues. The CDR3 protein is CATKQGGFNTGELFF. The CDR3 DNA reads as TGTGCCACCAAACAGGGAGGGTTTAACACCGGGGAGCTGTTTTTT.

This clonotype was recorded at least ten times. The chain employs TRBV7-3 and TRBJ1-1; no definite D call. CDR3 length equals 13 residues. Germline assignment: CDR1 SGHTA and CDR2 FQGTGA. V was shortened by 5 bases and J by 5 bases, with 12 bases between the two germline ends. The CDR3 bases are TGTGCCAGCAGCACACAAGTGGGGACTGAAGCTTTCTTT. This gives the protein CASSTQVGTEAFF.

This clonotype was detected ten times or more. This rearrangement joins TRBV7-8 to TRBJ1-1; TRBD1 matches at 10 bases. This CDR3 has 15 amino acids. V lost 5 bases, J lost 5 bases, and 8 bases stayed unmatched. The germline gives CDR1 SGHVS, CDR2 FQNEAQ. CDR3 in amino acids: CASSGYGQGGTEAFF. The CDR3 DNA sequence: TGTGCCAGCAGCGGATACGGACAGGGGGGGACTGAAGCTTTCTTT.

This chain links TRBV29-1 with TRBJ1-1, with D possibly matching TRBD1 (5 bases). Trimming took off 4 bases at V and 1 base at J, with 10 bases between the two ends. The CDR3 has 13 residues. The germline gives CDR1 SQVTM, CDR2 ANQGSEA. CDR3 sequence reads: CSVGGRANTEAFF. The CDR3 DNA reads as TGCAGCGTTGGAGGCAGGGCGAACACTGAAGCTTTCTTT.

This clonotype was detected many times. The V gene is TRBV7-2, the J gene TRBJ2-7, with D possibly being TRBD1 (7 bases). The V gene lost 1 base and the J gene lost 5 bases, with 12 bases spanning the gap. The germline gives CDR1 SGHTA, CDR2 FQGNSA. The CDR3 is 14 amino acids. The CDR3 DNA follows: TGTGCCAGCAGCTTAGAAGGCAGGGGGGACGAGCAGTACTTC. This encodes CASSLEGRGDEQYF.

This clonotype came up many times. This chain connects TRBV30 to TRBJ1-1; the D is unclear. This CDR3 is built from 13 residues. The ends were cut back, 2 bases at V and 0 bases at J, with 7 bases in the middle. Germline CDR1 GTSNPN, CDR2 SVGIG (reference sequence). This CDR3 reads CAWSSNMNTEAFF. The CDR3 region has the DNA TGTGCCTGGAGTTCCAACATGAACACTGAAGCTTTCTTT. The full variable domain, its missing parts supplied by reference TRBV30 and TRBJ1-1, is SQTIHQWPATLVQPVGSPLSLECTVEGTSNPNLYWYRQAAGRGLQLLFYSVGIGQISSEVPQNLSASRPQDRQFILSSKKLLLSDSGFYLCAWSSNMNTEAFFGQGTRLTVV.

This clonotype showed up just a few times. This chain uses TRBV12-3 or TRBV12-4 with TRBJ2-7; weak D call: TRBD1 (5 bases). The CDR3 has 11 residues. Trimming shortened V by 6 bases and J by 9 bases, and 12 bases separated the two germline ends. DNA of the CDR3: TGTGCCAGCAGCCAGGGTTCGGTGCAGTACTTC. Its protein is CASSQGSVQYF.

Of note for this clonotype: A much larger clone differs by one base, so this may be a read error. This chain uses TRBV28 with TRBJ2-5; no firm D call. The CDR3 length is 13 residues. Germline lookup yields CDR1 MDHEN and CDR2 SYDVKM. Deletions cut 7 bases from V and 5 bases from J, with 14 bases between. This chain's CDR3 is CASNPATVETQYF. The CDR3, as DNA: TGTGCCAGCAACCCAGCCACAGTTGAGACCCAGTACTTC.

The chain employs TRBV2 and TRBJ2-5, with D perhaps matching TRBD1 or TRBD2 (5 bases each). The CDR3 is 15 residues long. In germline, CDR1 is SNHLY, CDR2 FYNNEI. V dropped 8 bases and J dropped 5 bases, with 21 bases sitting between them. CDR3: CASSKTRGYPETQYF. The DNA of the CDR3 is TGTGCCAGCTCAAAAACCCGGGGCTACCCGGAGACCCAGTACTTC.

This clonotype occurred many times. The chain couples TRBV5-1 to TRBJ2-7; 8 bases fit TRBD1. This CDR3 region has 15 residues. Per germline, CDR1 SGHRS and CDR2 YFSETQ. Unmatched junction bases numbered 9, after V lost 4 bases and J lost 3 bases. The CDR3 protein is CASSTLWGTGYEQYF. The CDR3 coding sequence is TGCGCCAGCAGCACCCTGTGGGGGACAGGCTACGAGCAGTACTTC.

This clonotype was seen repeatedly, ten times or more. The genes are TRBV28 and TRBJ1-5; a possible D gene is TRBD1 (6 bases). V was pared by 6 bases and J by 8 bases, with 23 bases between. Germline values: CDR1 MDHEN, CDR2 SYDVKM. The CDR3 length is 16 residues. CDR3 in DNA: TGTGCCAGCAGCACAGGGCGGGGACCCCGGGAGAAGCCCCAGCATTTT. As protein: CASSTGRGPREKPQHF.

V usage is TRBV12-3 or TRBV12-4 and J usage is TRBJ1-1, with TRBD1 matching over 9 bases. This CDR3 spans 14 amino acids. V gave up 1 base and J gave up 11 bases; unmatched junction bases: 8. The DNA for the CDR3 is TGTGCCAGCAGTTTAGGACAGGGGGTTAGTATGGCTTTCTTT. Residues: CASSLGQGVSMAFF.

This clonotype has just a few counts. The chain recombines TRBV18 with TRBJ2-7, with TRBD1 identical over 9 bases. The V gene's germline CDR1 is KGHSH and CDR2 LQKENI. The junction had 5 bases not matched to a gene; V was cut back by 3 bases and J by 5 bases. This CDR3 comprises 14 residues. The CDR3 DNA sequence: TGTGCCAGCTCACCCTTGGACAGGGGCGACGAGCAGTACTTC. Translation: CASSPLDRGDEQYF.

This chain links TRBV7-6 with TRBJ2-7; 8 bases are a match to TRBD2. The length of the CDR3 is 15 residues. Germline lookup yields CDR1 SGHVS and CDR2 FNYEAQ. With 5 bases clipped from V and 6 bases from J, the junction kept 12 bases outside the gene matches. Written as DNA, the CDR3 is TGTGCCAGCAGCGTGTACGGGGGGGAGCGGTCCGAGCAGTACTTC. This encodes CASSVYGGERSEQYF.

This clonotype was detected ten times or more. The CDR3 ends on some other residue instead of the conserved phenylalanine or tryptophan, so this is likely a read error. The CDR3 coding sequence is TGTGCCAGCAGCCTGGGGCCTAGCGGGGGACAAGAGACCCAGTACTCC. Amino acid sequence: CASSLGPSGGQETQYS. The V call is TRBV7-2, the J call TRBJ2-5; TRBD2 matches 10 bases. This CDR3 is 16 amino acids long. V dropped 5 bases and J dropped 2; count of bases not matched to a gene: 8. Germline V gives CDR1 SGHTA, CDR2 FQGNSA.

Ten or more counts support this clonotype. This chain uses TRBV6-2 or TRBV6-3 with TRBJ2-5; 10 bases match TRBD1. Germline-derived CDR1 and CDR2 are MNHEY and SVGEGT. CDR3 length equals 14 residues. V shed 2 bases and J 4 bases; nucleotides not matched to a gene: 1. The CDR3 region has the DNA TGTGCCAGCAGTTACGGGGACAGGGGAGAGACCCAGTACTTC. Protein sequence: CASSYGDRGETQYF.

This clonotype was detected many times. This chain joins TRBV11-2 and TRBJ1-6; tentative D call: TRBD1 (5 bases). Germline V gene sequence: CDR1 SGHAT, CDR2 FQNNGV. The CDR3 runs 14 residues. The CDR3 protein is CADSQGGPGSPLHF. DNA of the CDR3: TGTGCAGACAGCCAGGGTGGTCCTGGTTCACCCCTCCACTTT.

This clonotype showed up many times. The chain links TRBV13 to TRBJ1-2, with 7 bases lining up with TRBD1. The junction had 7 bases not matched to a gene; V was cut back by 5 bases and J by 7 bases. CDR3 length: 13 amino acids. Per the germline V gene, CDR1 is PRHDT and CDR2 is FYEKMQ (reference sequence). In DNA, the CDR3 is TGTGCCAGCAGCATCAGGGGGGTCGTTGGCTACACCTTC. This encodes CASSIRGVVGYTF.

In this sample, this clonotype turned up many times. The J gene is TRBJ2-7, the V gene TRBV29-1; D might be TRBD2 (5 bases). The V gene lost 4 bases and the J gene lost 1 base, with 14 bases spanning the gap. The CDR3 runs 14 residues. Germline V gene lookup returns CDR1 SQVTM and CDR2 ANQGSEA. This CDR3 reads CSVGRGLGSYEQYF. The CDR3, as DNA: TGCAGCGTTGGCCGCGGGCTGGGGTCCTACGAGCAGTACTTC.

This clonotype was recorded at least ten times. The V gene is TRBV6-5, the J gene TRBJ2-7; 7 bases map to TRBD2. This CDR3 has 16 amino acids. CDR1 and CDR2 (germline): MNHEY, SVGAGI. V was pared by 0 bases and J by 4 bases, with 9 bases of the junction left unmatched. CDR3 bases: TGTGCCAGCAGTTACTCGGATCTAGCGGTGGATTACGAGCAGTACTTC. It translates to CASSYSDLAVDYEQYF.

The rearrangement uses TRBV24-1 and TRBJ2-5; 8 bases are a match to TRBD1. The J segment lost 1 base and the V segment lost 4 bases, leaving 7 bases of the junction unmatched. CDR1 is KGHDR and CDR2 is SFDVKD in the germline V gene. The CDR3 runs to 16 residues. The CDR3 coding sequence is TGTGCCACCAGTGACCTAGGGACAGGACCCCAAGAGACCCAGTACTTC. Its translation is CATSDLGTGPQETQYF.